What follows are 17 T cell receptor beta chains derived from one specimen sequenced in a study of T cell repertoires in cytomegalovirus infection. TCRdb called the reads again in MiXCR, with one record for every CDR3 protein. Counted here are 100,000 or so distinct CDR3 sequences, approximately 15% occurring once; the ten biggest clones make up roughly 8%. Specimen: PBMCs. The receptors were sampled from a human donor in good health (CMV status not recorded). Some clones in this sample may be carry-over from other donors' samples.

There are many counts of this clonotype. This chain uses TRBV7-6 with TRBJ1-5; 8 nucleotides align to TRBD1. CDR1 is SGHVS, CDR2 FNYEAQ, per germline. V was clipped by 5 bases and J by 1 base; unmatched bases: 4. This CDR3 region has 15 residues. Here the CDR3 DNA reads TGTGCCAGCAGCCCCTGGACAGGGAGCAATCAGCCCCAGCATTTT. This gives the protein CASSPWTGSNQPQHF.

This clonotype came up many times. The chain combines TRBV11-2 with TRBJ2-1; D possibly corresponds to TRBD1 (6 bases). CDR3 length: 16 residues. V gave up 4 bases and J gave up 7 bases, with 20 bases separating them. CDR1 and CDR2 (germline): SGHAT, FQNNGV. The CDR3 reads CASSSWGQGLKNEQFF. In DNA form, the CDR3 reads TGTGCCAGCAGCTCTTGGGGGCAGGGCCTCAAGAATGAGCAGTTCTTC. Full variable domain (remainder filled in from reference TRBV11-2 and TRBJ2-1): EAGVAQSPRYKIIEKRQSVAFWCNPISGHATLYWYQQILGQGPKLLIQFQNNGVVDDSQLPKDRFSAERLKGVDSTLKIQPAKLEDSAVYLCASSSWGQGLKNEQFFGPGTRLTVL.

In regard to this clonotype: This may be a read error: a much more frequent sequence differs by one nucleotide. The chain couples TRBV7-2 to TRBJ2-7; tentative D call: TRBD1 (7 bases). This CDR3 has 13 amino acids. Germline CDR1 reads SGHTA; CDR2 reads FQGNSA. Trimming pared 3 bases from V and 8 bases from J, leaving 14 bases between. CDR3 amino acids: CASSLCRGVKQYF. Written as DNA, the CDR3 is TGTGCCAGCAGCTTGTGCAGGGGGGTTAAGCAGTACTTC.

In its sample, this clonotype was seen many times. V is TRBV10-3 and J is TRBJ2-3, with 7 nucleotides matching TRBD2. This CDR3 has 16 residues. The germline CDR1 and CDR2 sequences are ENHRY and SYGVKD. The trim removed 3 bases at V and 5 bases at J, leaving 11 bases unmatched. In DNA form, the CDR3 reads TGTGCCATCAGTGAACTGGGGCTAGTAGCGGGAGATACGCAGTATTTT. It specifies CAISELGLVAGDTQYF.

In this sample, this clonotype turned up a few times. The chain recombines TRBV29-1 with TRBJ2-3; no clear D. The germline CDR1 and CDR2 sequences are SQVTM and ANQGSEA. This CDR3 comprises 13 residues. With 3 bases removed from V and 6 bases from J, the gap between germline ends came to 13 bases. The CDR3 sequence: CSVDIGSLDTQYF. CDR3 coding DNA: TGCAGCGTTGATATCGGGTCCCTGGATACGCAGTATTTT.

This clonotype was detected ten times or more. The DNA for the CDR3 is TGTGCCAGCAGCCCACCGGGGGAGACCCAGTACTTC. Translating it yields CASSPPGETQYF. The chain joins TRBV7-2 to TRBJ2-5; the D gene is possibly TRBD2 (5 bases). The CDR3 contains 12 residues. V was cut by 5 bases and J by 5 bases, with 9 bases left in between. The germline CDR1 and CDR2 sequences are SGHTA and FQGNSA.

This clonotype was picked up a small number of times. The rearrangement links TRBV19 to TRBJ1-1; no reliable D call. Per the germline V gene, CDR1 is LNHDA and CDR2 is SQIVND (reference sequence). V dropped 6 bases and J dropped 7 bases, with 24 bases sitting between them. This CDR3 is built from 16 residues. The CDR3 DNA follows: TGTGCCAGTAGGGGATCCAGTATTCGGACCGGTATTGAAGCTTTCTTT. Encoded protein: CASRGSSIRTGIEAFF.

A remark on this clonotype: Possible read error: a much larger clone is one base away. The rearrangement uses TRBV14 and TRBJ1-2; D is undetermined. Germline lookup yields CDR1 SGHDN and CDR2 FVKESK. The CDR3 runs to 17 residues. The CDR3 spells CASSKTRPVPTKYGYTF. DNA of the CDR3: TGTGCCAGCAGCAAAACACGGCCAGTCCCAACTAAATATGGCTACACCTTC.

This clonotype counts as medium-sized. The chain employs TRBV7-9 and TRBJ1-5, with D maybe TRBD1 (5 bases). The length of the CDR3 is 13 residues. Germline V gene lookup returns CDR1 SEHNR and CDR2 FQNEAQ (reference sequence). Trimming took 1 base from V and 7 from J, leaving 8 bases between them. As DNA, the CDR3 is TGTGCCAGCAGCTTAGATCCAGGGCAGCCCCAGCATTTT. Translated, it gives CASSLDPGQPQHF.

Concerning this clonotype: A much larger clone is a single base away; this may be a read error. CDR3 protein: CASSRWDYRNDQYF. The CDR3 DNA is TGTGCCAGCAGCCGATGGGACTACCGAAACGATCAGTACTTC. The chain employs TRBV7-2 and TRBJ2-7; 7 nucleotides align to TRBD2. The CDR3 runs 14 residues. Germline loops: CDR1 SGHTA, CDR2 FQGNSA. Together with reference TRBV7-2 and TRBJ2-7, the CDR3 gives the full variable domain: GAGVSQSPSNKVTEKGKDVELRCDPISGHTALYWYRQSLGQGLEFLIYFQGNSAPDKSGLPSDRFSAERTGGSVSTLTIQRTQQEDSAVYLCASSRWDYRNDQYFGPGTRLTVT.

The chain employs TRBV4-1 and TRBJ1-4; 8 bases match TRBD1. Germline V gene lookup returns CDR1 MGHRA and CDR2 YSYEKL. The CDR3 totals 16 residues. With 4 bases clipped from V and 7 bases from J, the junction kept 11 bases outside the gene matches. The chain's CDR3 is CASSRIFGQGSEKLFF. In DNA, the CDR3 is TGCGCCAGCAGCCGAATTTTCGGACAGGGCAGTGAAAAACTGTTTTTT.

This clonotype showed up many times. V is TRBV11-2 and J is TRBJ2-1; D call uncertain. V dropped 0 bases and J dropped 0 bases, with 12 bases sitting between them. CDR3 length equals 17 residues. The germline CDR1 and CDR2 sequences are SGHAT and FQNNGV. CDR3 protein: CASSLDFWGSSYNEQFF. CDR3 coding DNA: TGTGCCAGCAGCTTAGATTTCTGGGGAAGCTCCTACAATGAGCAGTTCTTC.

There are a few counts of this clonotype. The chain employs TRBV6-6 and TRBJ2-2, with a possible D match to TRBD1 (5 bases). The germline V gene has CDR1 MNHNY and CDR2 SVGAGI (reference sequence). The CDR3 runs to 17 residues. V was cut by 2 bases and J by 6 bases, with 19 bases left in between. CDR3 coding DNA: TGTGCCAGCAGTTACATAGCCAGGGTCTCCTTCGCCGGGGAGCTGTTTTTT. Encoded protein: CASSYIARVSFAGELFF.

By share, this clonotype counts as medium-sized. The chain's CDR3 is CASSQAGGGDTQYF. The CDR3 coding sequence is TGTGCCAGCAGCCAGGCGGGGGGCGGAGATACGCAGTATTTT. The chain joins TRBV7-2 to TRBJ2-3; TRBD2 aligns across 8 bases. Germline V CDR1 and CDR2: SGHTA, FQGNSA. With 5 bases clipped from V and 5 bases from J, the junction kept 6 bases outside the gene matches. The CDR3 is 14 residues long.

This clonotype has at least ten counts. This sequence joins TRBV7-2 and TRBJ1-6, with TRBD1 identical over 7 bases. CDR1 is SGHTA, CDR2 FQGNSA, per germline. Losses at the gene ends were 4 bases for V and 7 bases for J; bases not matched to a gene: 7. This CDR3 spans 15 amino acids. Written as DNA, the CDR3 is TGTGCCAGCAGCTCCGGGGACAGTGGGAATTCACCCCTCCACTTT. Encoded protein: CASSSGDSGNSPLHF.

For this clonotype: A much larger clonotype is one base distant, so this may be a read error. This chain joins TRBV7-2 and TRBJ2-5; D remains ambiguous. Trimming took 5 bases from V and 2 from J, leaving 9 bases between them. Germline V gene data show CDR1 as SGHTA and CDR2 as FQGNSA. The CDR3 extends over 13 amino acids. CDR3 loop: CASSPMGQETQYF. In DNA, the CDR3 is TGTGCCAGCAGCCCCATGGGACAAGAGACCCAGTACTTC. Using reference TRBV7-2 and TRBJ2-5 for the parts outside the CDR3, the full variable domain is GAGVSQSPSNKVTEKGKDVELRCDPISGHTALYWYRQSLGQGLEFLIYFQGNSAPDKSGLPSDRFSAERTGGSVSTLTIQRTQQEDSAVYLCASSPMGQETQYFGPGTRLLVL.

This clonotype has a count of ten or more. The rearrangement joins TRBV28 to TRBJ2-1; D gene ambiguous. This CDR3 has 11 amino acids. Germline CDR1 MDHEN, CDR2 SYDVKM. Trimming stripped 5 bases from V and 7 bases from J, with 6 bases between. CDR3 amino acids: CASSPKNEQFF. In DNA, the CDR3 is TGTGCCAGCAGTCCAAAGAATGAGCAGTTCTTC.